This T cell receptor beta chain was observed in a study of blood T cell repertoires in COVID-19. Study summary: The origin of the acute and convalescent COVID-19 samples was the United States, Italy and Spain. PBMCs, B-cell-depleted T cells, or T cells were the source of the cDNA or gDNA that made up the material.

The sample holds one count of this clone. In the authors' workflow: Amplification of reference gene primers was used by the study to estimate nucleated cell counts. The assay was immunoSEQ multiplex PCR, and TCRdb's table has in-frame clones only and misses some. From that table come the V and J calls and clone size; the DNA was used to work out D and trimming. The sample lists over 200,000 clones, over 75% seen once, with roughly 2% in the top ten. Trimming pared 3 bases from V and 2 bases from J, leaving 14 bases between. The CDR3 runs 15 residues. Germline V gene lookup returns CDR1 DFQATT and CDR2 SNEGSKA (reference sequence).

This clonotype originated in a man aged 35-49 years with active or convalescent COVID-19. The chain recombines TRBV20-1 with TRBJ2-1; the D gene is possibly TRBD2 (5 bases). Input material: peripheral blood. CDR3 amino acids: CSASSSANPYNEQFF. CDR3 bases: TGCAGTGCTAGTAGTAGCGCAAACCCCTACAATGAGCAGTTCTTC.